This T cell receptor (beta chain) was captured in a study of beta chain features in type 1 diabetes. Turning to the study itself: Sorted cells from all samples, numbering 107,917,701, were examined. Whole-study results and caveats: In all four CD4+ subsets, TCRB CDR3 length was significantly, moderately reduced in type 1 diabetes. PCR could preferentially amplify shorter templates, alike in patients and controls. At VDJ recombination sites, type 1 diabetes patients had fewer insertions and more deleted nucleotides.

What was sequenced were expressed TCRB transcripts, since all of the isolated RNA had been reverse transcribed. Libraries were prepared by immunoSEQ multiplex PCR; TCRdb keeps only in-frame clonotypes and omits some of them. The sample contains 200,000 to 250,000 clones, 15% to 20% of which appear only once. In the case of this clone: Its target is unknown.

CDR1 and CDR2 (germline): SGHRS, YFSETQ. CDR3 size: 15 residues. V was shortened by 0 bases and J by 9 bases, with 18 bases between the two germline ends. A CD45RO/CCR7/CD25/CD127/CD95/CD27 panel sorted naive, central memory, regulatory and stem cell-like memory CD4+ cells. The sequencing sample was made of naive CD4+ T cells from blood. The clonotype was recovered from a man aged 25-45 years with type 1 diabetes. The J gene is TRBJ2-5, the V gene TRBV5-1; D is possibly TRBD2 (6 bases). The CDR3 spells CASSLASGPPGAQYF. CDR3 DNA sequence: TGCGCCAGCAGCTTGGCCAGTGGACCTCCGGGGGCCCAGTACTTC.